Listed here are 11 T cell receptor beta chains from one sample, sequenced in a study of control samples from healthy donors and cancer patients. Data came from immunoSEQ multiplex PCR; TCRdb stores just in-frame clones and leaves some out. This sample yields approximately 52,000 clones, of which about 90% are seen a single time; around 15% belongs to the top ten. Sequencing used PBMCs. The source is a man between 60 and 75 years old with head and neck cancer.

J is TRBJ1-3 and V is TRBV30; D not resolved. The length of the CDR3 is 13 residues. Per germline, CDR1 GTSNPN and CDR2 SVGIG (reference sequence). The V end was cut by 2 bases, the J end by 3 bases, with 8 bases between. The CDR3 sequence: CAWSLGFGNTIYF. The CDR3 nucleotides read TGTGCCTGGAGTCTAGGGTTTGGAAACACCATATATTTT.

CDR3 bases: TGTGCCAGCAGCTTAAACACAGGGGTAGGCCAGCCCCAGCATTTT. This encodes CASSLNTGVGQPQHF. The V and J genes are TRBV7-8 and TRBJ1-5; TRBD1 matches 7 bases. V lost 2 bases to trimming and J lost 7 bases; unmatched junction nucleotides: 8. Germline values: CDR1 SGHVS, CDR2 FQNEAQ. The CDR3 has 15 amino acids.

This clone ranks as medium-sized. The chain employs TRBV5-1 and TRBJ2-7; 8 nucleotides line up with TRBD1. Trimming at V came to 1 base and at J to 5 bases, leaving 8 bases not matched to a gene. The CDR3 runs 15 residues. CDR1 SGHRS and CDR2 YFSETQ come from the germline V gene. The CDR3 here is CASSLFETGANEQYF. Here the CDR3 DNA reads TGCGCCAGCAGCTTGTTTGAGACAGGGGCAAACGAGCAGTACTTC.

This rearrangement joins TRBV9 to TRBJ2-5; D call uncertain. This CDR3 has 15 residues. Germline lookup yields CDR1 SGDLS and CDR2 YYNGEE. V lost 0 bases to trimming and J lost 1 base, with 10 bases between them. The CDR3, as DNA: TGTGCCAGCAGCGTAGGAGGCAGACGCCAAGAGACCCAGTACTTC. Residues: CASSVGGRRQETQYF.

The CDR3 sequence: CASSYSPSGLHNQPQHF. The CDR3 DNA reads TGTGCCAGCAGTTACTCTCCCTCCGGCCTCCACAATCAGCCCCAGCATTTT. The V gene is TRBV6-2 or TRBV6-3, the J gene TRBJ1-5; no clear D. CDR3 length: 17 residues. V was trimmed by 0 bases and J by 3 bases, leaving 15 bases between them. Germline loops: CDR1 MNHEY, CDR2 SVGEGT.

This chain links TRBV6-2 or TRBV6-3 with TRBJ2-7; TRBD2 aligns across 9 bases. J was trimmed by 3 bases and V by 4 bases; bases with no gene match: 13. This CDR3 spans 17 amino acids. Germline lookup yields CDR1 MNHEY and CDR2 SVGEGT. CDR3 loop: CASSSQSGGKLRYEQYF. CDR3 DNA sequence: TGTGCCAGCAGTTCCCAAAGCGGGGGGAAACTCCGCTACGAGCAGTACTTC.

This clone appeared once. The chain uses TRBV18 and TRBJ2-5; possibly TRBD1 or TRBD2 for D (5 bases each). The CDR3 sequence is 13 residues long. Trimming left V 3 bases short and J 10 bases short, with 15 bases between. Germline lookup yields CDR1 KGHSH and CDR2 LQKENI. The CDR3 DNA reads as TGTGCCAGCTCACCGAACCGCCGGGACCTCCAGTACTTC. Amino acids: CASSPNRRDLQYF.

J is TRBJ1-1 and V is TRBV11-1; a possible D gene is TRBD1 (5 bases). CDR3 length equals 16 residues. Germline values: CDR1 SGHAT, CDR2 FQDESV (reference sequence). Trimming shortened V by 7 bases and J by 8 bases, and 26 bases separated the two germline ends. CDR3 region: CASTDPGGERSSEAFF. The CDR3 DNA follows: TGTGCCAGCACCGACCCGGGGGGGGAGAGGTCGTCAGAAGCTTTCTTT.

As DNA, the CDR3 is TGTGCCAGCAGCTTAGTTCCCGGGCTCTCTGGAAACACCATATATTTT. This sequence encodes CASSLVPGLSGNTIYF. The rearrangement joins TRBV11-2 to TRBJ1-3, with D unresolved. Trimming left V 1 base short and J 0 bases short, with 10 bases between. CDR1 and CDR2 from the germline V gene are SGHAT and FQNNGV. CDR3 length: 16 residues. Complete variable domain (other parts from reference TRBV11-2 and TRBJ1-3): EAGVAQSPRYKIIEKRQSVAFWCNPISGHATLYWYQQILGQGPKLLIQFQNNGVVDDSQLPKDRFSAERLKGVDSTLKIQPAKLEDSAVYLCASSLVPGLSGNTIYFGEGSWLTVV.

The chain carries TRBV3-1 (or the pseudogene TRBV3-2) and TRBJ2-3; D uncertain. Trimming removed 3 bases at V and 0 bases at J, with 13 bases between. Germline assignment: CDR1 LGHDT and CDR2 YNNKEL (reference sequence). CDR3 length: 16 amino acids. CDR3 DNA sequence: TGTGCCAGCAGCCAGGGTAAGAAATCTAGCACAGATACGCAGTATTTT. This sequence encodes CASSQGKKSSTDTQYF.

The V and J genes are TRBV14 and TRBJ2-7; D is ambiguous. The CDR3 loop spans 15 amino acids. Between the trimmed V and J ends, which lost 2 bases and 3 bases, there was a span of 14 bases. Looked up from germline, CDR1 is SGHDN and CDR2 is FVKESK. CDR3 sequence (DNA): TGTGCCAGCAGCCAATTTGGGCAGGCCAACTACGAGCAGTACTTC. Protein sequence: CASSQFGQANYEQYF.